This entry concerns a single TCR beta chain. This entry belongs to a study of blood T cell repertoires in COVID-19. In the study overall: Spain, Italy and the United States supplied samples that represented acute and convalescent COVID-19. The analysed material was cDNA or gDNA that came from T cells, B-cell-depleted T cells, or PBMCs.

Per the study methods: Estimation of nucleated cell counts relied on the amplification of reference gene primers. Measured with immunoSEQ multiplex PCR; TCRdb has only the in-frame clones, and not every one. V, J and clone size are taken as reported in that table, and D and trimming were inferred from the DNA itself. The repertoire consists of under 110,000 clones, with around 80% occurring once and the leading ten covering more than 13%. The germline V and J ends were trimmed by 6 bases and 1 base, with 13 bases remaining between them. The CDR3 is 16 residues long. Germline V gives CDR1 SGHTA, CDR2 FQGNSA.

The sample was peripheral blood. This chain uses TRBV7-2 with TRBJ2-6, with a possible D match to TRBD2 (5 bases). The clonotype was recovered from a woman aged 55-70 years with acute or convalescent COVID-19. CDR3 DNA: TGTGCCAGCAGTCTGCATGGCGGGTCTGGGGCCAACGTCCTGACTTTC. Protein product: CASSLHGGSGANVLTF.